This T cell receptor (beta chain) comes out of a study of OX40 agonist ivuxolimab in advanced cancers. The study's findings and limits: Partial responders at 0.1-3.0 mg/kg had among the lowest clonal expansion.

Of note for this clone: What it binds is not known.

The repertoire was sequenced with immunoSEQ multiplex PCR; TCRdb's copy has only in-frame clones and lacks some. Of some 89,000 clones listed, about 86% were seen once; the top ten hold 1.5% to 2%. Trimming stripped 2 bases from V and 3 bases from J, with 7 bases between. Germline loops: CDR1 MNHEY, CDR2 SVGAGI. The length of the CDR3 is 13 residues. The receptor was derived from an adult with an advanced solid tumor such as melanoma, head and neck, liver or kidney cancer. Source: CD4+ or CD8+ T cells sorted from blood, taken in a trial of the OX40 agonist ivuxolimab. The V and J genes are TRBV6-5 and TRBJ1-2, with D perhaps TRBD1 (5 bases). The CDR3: CASSYEQDYGYTF. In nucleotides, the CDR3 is TGTGCCAGCAGTTACGAACAGGACTATGGCTACACCTTC.